The subject of this entry is one T cell receptor beta chain. The data are from a study of PD-L1 blockade in urothelial cancer. For the study at large: Male sex and bladder-origin urothelial cancer were recorded for about 90% of the roughly 30 patients. A median of approximately 150,000 T cells was found in the blood samples.

There were between 1 and 8 samples from each patient, taken pretreatment and on-treatment. TCRdb's table, derived via immunoSEQ multiplex PCR, lists solely in-frame clones and lacks some. The table includes 70,000 to 90,000 clones, 82% detected once. J gave up 4 bases and V 4 bases, and 3 bases lay outside the gene matches. The CDR3 totals 14 residues. Germline V CDR1 and CDR2: MNHEY, SMNVEV (reference sequence). The TCR sequence derives from a man in his sixties or seventies with urothelial cancer. V is TRBV27 and J is TRBJ1-4; 7 bases are shared with TRBD1. The sequenced sample was PBMCs, obtained around atezolizumab (anti-PD-L1) treatment. For the CDR3, the DNA is TGTGCCAGCAGTTGGTCAGGGGGTAATGAAAAACTGTTTTTT. This gives the protein CASSWSGGNEKLFF.